These T cell receptor beta chains were read from a single sample in a study of beta chain features in type 1 diabetes. Assay used: immunoSEQ multiplex PCR; TCRdb lists only in-frame clones, some missing. The profile shows approximately 200,000 clones, over 7.5% of them singletons. The specimen sequenced was naive CD4+ T cells from blood. Every receptor here comes from a woman aged 18-35 years in good health. The CDR3 runs from the conserved cysteine through the conserved F or W. The D gene is left open where the match is weak. The listing skips clone size in some rows; elsewhere it reads once, few, many or a size class.

length | J | D | size | V | CDR3 | DNA
15 | TRBJ1-1 | . | few | TRBV6-5 | CASSPWTDLNTEAFF | TGTGCCAGCAGTCCGTGGACAGATTTGAACACTGAAGCTTTCTTT
13 | TRBJ2-1 | . | . | TRBV5-5 | CASLGGVVNEQFF | TGTGCTTCTCTCGGCGGGGTTGTGAATGAGCAGTTCTTC
16 | TRBJ2-2 | TRBD1 | . | TRBV7-2 | CASSARPGQRTGELFF | TGTGCCAGCAGCGCCAGACCGGGACAGCGCACCGGGGAGCTGTTTTTT
15 | TRBJ2-7 | TRBD1 | . | TRBV7-6 | CASSLAPGQNYEQYF | TGTGCCAGCAGCTTAGCCCCGGGACAGAACTACGAGCAGTACTTC
17 | TRBJ2-1 | TRBD2 | few | TRBV19 | CASSRWEGRPSYNEQFF | TGTGCCAGTAGTAGGTGGGAGGGGAGGCCTTCCTACAATGAGCAGTTCTTC
15 | TRBJ2-3 | . | few | TRBV14 | CASSHELAPGDTQYF | TGTGCCAGCAGCCACGAGCTAGCGCCTGGGGATACGCAGTATTTT
15 | TRBJ2-7 | . | . | TRBV2 | CASRPGWRNNYEQYF | TGTGCCAGCAGGCCCGGGTGGCGCAATAACTACGAGCAGTACTTC
17 | TRBJ1-5 | TRBD1 | . | TRBV29-1 | CSVVSRADRGSNQPQHF | TGCAGCGTTGTTTCGAGGGCCGACAGGGGTAGCAATCAGCCCCAGCATTTT
17 | TRBJ1-5 | TRBD1 | . | TRBV2 | CASRLSTGLSIDQPQHF | TGTGCCAGCAGGCTATCGACAGGGCTTAGCATCGATCAGCCCCAGCATTTT
13 | TRBJ2-1 | . | few | TRBV5-1 | CASSIRGYNEQFF | TGCGCCAGCAGCATCCGAGGCTACAATGAGCAGTTCTTC
17 | TRBJ2-3 | TRBD2 | few | TRBV7-2 | CASSPWDSGVRTDTQYF | TGTGCCAGCAGCCCCTGGGATAGCGGGGTTCGCACAGATACGCAGTATTTT
15 | TRBJ1-1 | . | few | TRBV18 | CASSPQGPGDHEAFF | TGTGCCAGCTCACCACAGGGGCCAGGCGATCATGAAGCTTTCTTT
15 | TRBJ2-7 | . | few | TRBV5-4 | CASSSGQPKSYEQYF | TGTGCCAGCAGCTCCGGACAGCCAAAGTCCTACGAGCAGTACTTC
15 | TRBJ2-3 | TRBD1 | few | TRBV19 | CASSSGQGLTDTQYF | TGTGCCAGTAGCTCAGGACAGGGTTTGACAGATACGCAGTATTTT
16 | TRBJ1-5 | TRBD1 | . | TRBV4-2 | CASSQPGQGLMGPQHF | TGTGCCAGCAGCCAACCGGGACAGGGTCTAATGGGGCCCCAGCATTTT
14 | TRBJ1-2 | . | . | TRBV2 | CASSESAGPYGYTF | TGTGCCAGCAGTGAGTCCGCAGGGCCCTATGGCTACACCTTC
14 | TRBJ2-7 | TRBD1 | . | TRBV28 | CASISGTASYEQYF | TGTGCCAGCATTTCCGGGACAGCCTCCTACGAGCAGTACTTC